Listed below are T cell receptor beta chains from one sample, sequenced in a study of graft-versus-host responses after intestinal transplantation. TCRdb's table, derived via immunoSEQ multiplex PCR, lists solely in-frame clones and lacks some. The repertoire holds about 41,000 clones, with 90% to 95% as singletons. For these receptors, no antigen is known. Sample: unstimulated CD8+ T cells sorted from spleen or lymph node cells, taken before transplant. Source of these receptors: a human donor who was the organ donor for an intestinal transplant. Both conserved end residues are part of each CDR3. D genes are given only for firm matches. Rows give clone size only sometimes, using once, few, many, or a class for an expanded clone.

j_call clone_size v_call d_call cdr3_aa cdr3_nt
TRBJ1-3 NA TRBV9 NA CASSVGSSGNTIYF TGTGCCAGCAGCGTAGGCTCCTCTGGAAACACCATATATTTT
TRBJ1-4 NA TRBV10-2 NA CASGLGRPTNEKLFF TGCGCCAGCGGCCTGGGACGGCCAACTAATGAAAAACTGTTTTTT
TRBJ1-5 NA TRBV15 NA CATSRDKGLGQPQHF TGTGCCACCAGCAGAGATAAGGGGCTTGGTCAGCCCCAGCATTTT
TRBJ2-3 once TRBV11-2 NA CASSLGIVSTDTQYF TGTGCCAGCAGCTTAGGAATAGTAAGCACAGATACGCAGTATTTT
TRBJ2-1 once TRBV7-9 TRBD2 CASRSGGPGNEQFF TGTGCCAGCAGGAGCGGGGGGCCGGGTAATGAGCAGTTCTTC
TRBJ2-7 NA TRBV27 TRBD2 CASSRASGGLLWEQYF TGTGCCAGCAGCCGAGCTAGCGGGGGGCTCCTCTGGGAGCAGTACTTC
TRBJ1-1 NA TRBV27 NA CASSLGRVNTEAFF TGTGCCAGCAGTTTAGGCAGGGTGAACACTGAAGCTTTCTTT
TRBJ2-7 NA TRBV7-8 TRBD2 CASRQVSSGDYEQYF TGTGCCAGCAGGCAAGTGTCTAGCGGTGATTACGAGCAGTACTTC
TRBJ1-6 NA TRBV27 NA CASSEELYNSPLHF TGTGCCAGCAGTGAAGAACTTTATAATTCACCCCTCCACTTT
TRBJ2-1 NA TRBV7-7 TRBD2 CASSLQRGGIDEQFF TGTGCTAGCAGCTTACAGCGGGGGGGCATCGATGAGCAGTTCTTC
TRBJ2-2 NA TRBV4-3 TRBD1 CASSQGTGGLGELLF TGCGCCAGCAGCCAAGGGACAGGGGGCCTCGGGGAGCTGCTTTTT
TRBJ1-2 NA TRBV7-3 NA CASSLKNYGYTF TGTGCCAGCAGCTTAAAAAACTATGGCTACACCTTC
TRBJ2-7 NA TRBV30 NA CAWSVMTGYEQYF TGTGCCTGGAGTGTTATGACTGGATACGAGCAGTACTTC
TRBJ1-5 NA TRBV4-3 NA CASSQDRYLSNQPQHF TGCGCCAGCAGCCAAGACAGATACCTTAGCAATCAGCCCCAGCATTTT
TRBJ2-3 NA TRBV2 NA CASQALTQYF TGTGCCAGTCAAGCACTTACGCAGTATTTT
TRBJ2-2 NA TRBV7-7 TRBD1 CASSSGQGVHTGELFF TGTGCTAGCAGCTCGGGACAGGGGGTACATACCGGGGAGCTGTTTTTT
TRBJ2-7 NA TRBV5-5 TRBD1 CASSLTGQGIYEQYF TGTGCCAGCAGCTTGACGGGACAGGGGATATACGAGCAGTACTTC
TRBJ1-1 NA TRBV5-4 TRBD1 CASSETGTASEAFF TGTGCCAGCAGCGAGACAGGGACAGCGTCTGAAGCTTTCTTT
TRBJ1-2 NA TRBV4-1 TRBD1 CASSLTWTGGYNEYGYTF TGCGCCAGCAGCCTGACCTGGACAGGGGGGTACAATGAGTATGGCTACACCTTC
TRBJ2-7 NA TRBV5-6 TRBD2 CASTSGGGYEQYF TGTGCCAGCACCTCGGGAGGTGGTTACGAGCAGTACTTC
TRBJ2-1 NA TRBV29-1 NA CSIEDGPSSYNEQFF TGCAGCATCGAGGACGGCCCGAGCTCCTACAATGAGCAGTTCTTC
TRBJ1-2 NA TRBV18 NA CASSPPHRDTRDYGYTF TGTGCCAGCTCACCACCGCATCGGGACACCCGCGACTATGGCTACACCTTC
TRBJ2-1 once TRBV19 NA CASSGGTAYNEQFF TGTGCCAGTAGTGGCGGGACTGCCTACAATGAGCAGTTCTTC
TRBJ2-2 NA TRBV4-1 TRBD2 CASSQDILAGETGELFF TGCGCCAGCAGCCAAGATATCCTAGCGGGGGAAACCGGGGAGCTGTTTTTT
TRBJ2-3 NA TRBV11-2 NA CASSHTPSTDTQYF TGTGCCAGCAGCCACACCCCTAGCACAGATACGCAGTATTTT
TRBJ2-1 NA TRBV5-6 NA CASSRPGFWGNEQFF TGTGCCAGCAGCCGACCGGGTTTCTGGGGCAATGAGCAGTTCTTC
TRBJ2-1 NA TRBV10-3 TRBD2 CAISAGGPNEQFF TGTGCCATCAGCGCGGGGGGGCCCAATGAGCAGTTCTTC
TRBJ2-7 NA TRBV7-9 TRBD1 CASSLDRAPYEQYF TGTGCCAGCAGCTTGGACAGGGCGCCCTATGAGCAGTACTTC
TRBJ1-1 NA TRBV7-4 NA CASRPRDTKQGSEAFF TGTGCCAGCAGGCCCAGGGACACCAAGCAGGGCTCTGAAGCTTTCTTT
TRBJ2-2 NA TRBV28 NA CASSSTPDAGELFF TGTGCCAGCAGTTCAACCCCAGACGCCGGGGAGCTGTTTTTT
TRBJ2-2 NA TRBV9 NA CASSVGNTGELFF TGTGCCAGCAGCGTAGGCAACACCGGGGAGCTGTTTTTT
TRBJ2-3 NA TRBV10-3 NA CAISELQGQDTQYF TGTGCCATCAGTGAATTACAGGGCCAAGATACGCAGTATTTT
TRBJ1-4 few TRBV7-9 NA CASSLGVREKLFF TGTGCCAGCAGCTTAGGTGTACGGGAAAAACTGTTTTTT
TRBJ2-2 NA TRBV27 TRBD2 CASSLTGTSGGAGGELFF TGTGCCAGCAGTTTAACTGGGACTAGCGGGGGGGCAGGCGGGGAGCTGTTTTTT
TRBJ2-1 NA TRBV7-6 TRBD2 CASSLATKGLAGLAGEQFF TGTGCCAGCAGCTTAGCTACCAAAGGACTAGCGGGGCTTGCGGGGGAGCAGTTCTTC
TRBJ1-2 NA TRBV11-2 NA CASSFLTGRDGYTF TGTGCCAGCAGCTTTCTTACAGGAAGGGATGGCTACACCTTC
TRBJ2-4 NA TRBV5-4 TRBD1 CASSPQAQGSNIQYF TGTGCCAGCAGCCCGCAAGCACAGGGGAGCAACATTCAGTACTTC
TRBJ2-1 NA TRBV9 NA CASSVEAEQFF TGTGCCAGCAGCGTAGAGGCTGAGCAGTTCTTC
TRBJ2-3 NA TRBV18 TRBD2 CASSLAGISTDTQYF TGTGCCAGCTCACTAGCGGGGATCAGCACAGATACGCAGTATTTT
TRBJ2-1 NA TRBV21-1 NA CASSSGNNEQFF TGTGCCAGCAGCAGTGGGAACAATGAGCAGTTCTTC
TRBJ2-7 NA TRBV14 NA CASRGDTYEQYF TGTGCCAGCAGGGGGGACACCTACGAGCAGTACTTC
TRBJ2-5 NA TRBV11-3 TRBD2 CASSPRGEETQYF TGTGCCAGCAGCCCTCGGGGGGAAGAGACCCAGTACTTC
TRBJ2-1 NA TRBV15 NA CATSRDPSRGGYYNEQFF TGTGCCACCAGCAGAGATCCCTCGCGGGGTGGGTACTACAATGAGCAGTTCTTC
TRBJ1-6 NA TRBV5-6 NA CASSFKWRDNSPLHF TGTGCCAGCAGCTTTAAGTGGCGGGATAATTCACCCCTCCACTTT
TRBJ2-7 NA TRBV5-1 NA CASSFGENYEQYF TGCGCCAGCAGCTTCGGGGAGAACTACGAGCAGTACTTC
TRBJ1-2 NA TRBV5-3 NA CARSFGRTTNYGYTF TGTGCCAGAAGCTTCGGACGGACAACTAACTATGGCTACACCTTC
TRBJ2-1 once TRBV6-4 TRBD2 CASSTGGGGNEQFF TGTGCCAGCAGTACCGGCGGGGGTGGTAATGAGCAGTTCTTC
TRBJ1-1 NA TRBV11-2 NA CASSRSLSAEAFF TGTGCCAGCAGCCGCTCCCTGAGCGCTGAAGCTTTCTTT
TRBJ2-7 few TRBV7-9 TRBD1 CASSRGQAATYEQYF TGTGCCAGCAGCAGAGGACAGGCCGCAACCTACGAGCAGTACTTC
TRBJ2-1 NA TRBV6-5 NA CASSYGGTYNEQFF TGTGCCAGCAGTTACGGGGGAACCTACAATGAGCAGTTCTTC
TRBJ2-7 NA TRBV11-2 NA CASSLPSYEQYF TGTGCCAGCAGCTTACCTTCCTACGAGCAGTACTTC
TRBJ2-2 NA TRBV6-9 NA CAGGIPRKSTGELFF TGTGCCGGCGGGATCCCCCGAAAGTCGACCGGGGAGCTGTTTTTT
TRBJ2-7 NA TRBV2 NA CASRGMHEQYF TGTGCCAGCCGCGGGATGCACGAGCAGTACTTC